This T cell receptor beta chain was captured by sequencing in a study of identical twins. TCRdb called the 5' RACE reads again in MiXCR, with one record for every CDR3 protein. The data show 200,000 to 250,000 distinct CDR3 sequences, around 7% seen once. Germline V gene lookup returns CDR1 ENHRY and CDR2 SYGVKD. V shed 4 bases and J shed 0 bases, with 3 bases lying between them. The CDR3 is 12 residues long. This sample also appeared in a second study, on yellow fever vaccine responses in identical twins.

This sequence joins TRBV10-3 and TRBJ2-5; no reliable D call. The sequence derives from a woman between 18 and 30 years old in good health. The sample taken for sequencing was memory (CD45RO+) T cells sorted from blood. Written as DNA, the CDR3 is TGTGCCATCAGTGCCAACCAAGAGACCCAGTACTTC. Its protein is CAISANQETQYF.